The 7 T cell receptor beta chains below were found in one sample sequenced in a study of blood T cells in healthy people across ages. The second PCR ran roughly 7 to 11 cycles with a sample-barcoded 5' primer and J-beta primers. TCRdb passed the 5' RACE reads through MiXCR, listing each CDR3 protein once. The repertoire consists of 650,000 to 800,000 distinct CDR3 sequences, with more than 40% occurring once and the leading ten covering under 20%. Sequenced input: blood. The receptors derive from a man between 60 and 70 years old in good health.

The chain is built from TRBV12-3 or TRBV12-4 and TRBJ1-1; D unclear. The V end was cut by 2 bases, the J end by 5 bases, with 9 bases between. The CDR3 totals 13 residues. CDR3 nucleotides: TGTGCCAGCAGTTTATTTATTAGTACTGAAGCTTTCTTT. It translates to CASSLFISTEAFF.

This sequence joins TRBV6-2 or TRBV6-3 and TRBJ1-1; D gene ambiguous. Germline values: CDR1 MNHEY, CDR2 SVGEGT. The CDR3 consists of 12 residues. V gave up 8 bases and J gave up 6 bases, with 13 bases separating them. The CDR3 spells CASAEVHAEAFF. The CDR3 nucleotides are TGTGCCAGCGCGGAGGTGCACGCTGAAGCTTTCTTT.

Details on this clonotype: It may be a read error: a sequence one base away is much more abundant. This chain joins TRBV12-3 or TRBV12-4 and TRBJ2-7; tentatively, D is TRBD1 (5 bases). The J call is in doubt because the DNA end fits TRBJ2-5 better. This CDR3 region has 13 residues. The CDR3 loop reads CAGSFVQGETQYF. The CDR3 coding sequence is TGTGCCGGCAGTTTTGTCCAGGGAGAGACCCAGTACTTC.

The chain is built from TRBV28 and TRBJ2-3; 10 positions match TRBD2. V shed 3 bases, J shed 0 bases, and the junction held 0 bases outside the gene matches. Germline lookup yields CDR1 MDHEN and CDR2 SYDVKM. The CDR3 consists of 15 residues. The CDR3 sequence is CASSFSGGSTDTQYF. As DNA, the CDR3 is TGTGCCAGCAGTTTTAGCGGGGGGAGCACAGATACGCAGTATTTT.

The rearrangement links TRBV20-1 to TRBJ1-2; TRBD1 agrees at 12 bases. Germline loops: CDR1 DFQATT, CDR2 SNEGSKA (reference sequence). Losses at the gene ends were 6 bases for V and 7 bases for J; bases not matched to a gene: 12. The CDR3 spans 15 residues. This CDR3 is CSAKTPGQGAGGYTF. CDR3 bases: TGCAGTGCCAAGACACCGGGACAGGGGGCTGGTGGCTACACCTTC.

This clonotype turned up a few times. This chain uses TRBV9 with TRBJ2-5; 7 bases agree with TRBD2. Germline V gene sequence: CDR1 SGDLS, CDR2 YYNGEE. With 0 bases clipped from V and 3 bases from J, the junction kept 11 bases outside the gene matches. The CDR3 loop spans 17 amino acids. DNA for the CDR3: TGTGCCAGCAGCGTAGAACCTAGCGGCTCGAGGGAAGAGACCCAGTACTTC. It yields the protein CASSVEPSGSREETQYF.

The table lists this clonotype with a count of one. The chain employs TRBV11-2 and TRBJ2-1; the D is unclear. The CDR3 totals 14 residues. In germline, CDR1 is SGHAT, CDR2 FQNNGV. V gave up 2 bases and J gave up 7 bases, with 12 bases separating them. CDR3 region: CASSLFEFLNEQFF. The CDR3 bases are TGTGCCAGCAGCTTATTTGAGTTTCTGAATGAGCAGTTCTTC.